The 19 T cell receptor beta chains given below trace back to one sample, sequenced in a study of cytomegalovirus exposure and HLA in healthy donors. PCR used 60 Vbeta primers and 13 Jbeta primers. Profiled with immunoSEQ multiplex PCR; TCRdb holds only in-frame clones, not every one. This sample's clone table lists over 45,000 clones. The sample taken for sequencing was PBMCs. These receptor sequences come from a woman aged 18-29 years in good health and CMV-seronegative.

In DNA, the CDR3 is TGTGCCAGCTCACCCGAGAGGCAGCTCAATCAGCCCCAGCATTTT. This codes for CASSPERQLNQPQHF. The V and J genes are TRBV18 and TRBJ1-5; D is unresolved. Germline CDR1 is KGHSH and CDR2 is LQKENI. The CDR3 loop spans 15 amino acids. The V end lost 3 bases, the J end lost 3 bases, and 12 bases lay between the germline ends.

The V and J genes are TRBV4-1 and TRBJ1-5, with 8 bases fitting TRBD1. Germline CDR1 and CDR2: MGHRA and YSYEKL. The CDR3 is 16 amino acids. With V trimmed by 4 bases and J by 1 base, 6 bases remained unmatched. This CDR3 reads CASSLRSGGSNQPQHF. The CDR3 DNA reads TGCGCCAGCAGCCTCCGGTCAGGGGGCAGCAATCAGCCCCAGCATTTT.

This chain links TRBV9 with TRBJ2-5; TRBD1 is a possible D gene (7 bases). V was trimmed by 3 bases and J by 0 bases, leaving 15 bases between them. This CDR3 contains 16 residues. CDR1 SGDLS and CDR2 YYNGEE come from the germline V gene. Here the CDR3 DNA reads TGTGCCAGCAGCGCTCGGGGGACAGAGTACCAAGAGACCCAGTACTTC. Its translation is CASSARGTEYQETQYF.

The genes are TRBV6-4 and TRBJ2-1; TRBD1 agrees at 11 bases. The germline gives CDR1 MRHNA, CDR2 SNTAGT. CDR3 length equals 14 residues. J lost 6 bases, V lost 2 bases, and 0 bases had no gene match. CDR3 in DNA: TGTGCCAGCAGTGACGGGACAGGGGGCAATGAGCAGTTCTTC. Protein product: CASSDGTGGNEQFF.

The chain links TRBV27 to TRBJ2-7; possibly TRBD1 for D (7 bases). Trimming left V 1 base short and J 3 bases short, with 13 bases between. The CDR3 is made up of 15 amino acids. Germline CDR1 is MNHEY and CDR2 is SMNVEV (reference sequence). The CDR3 DNA reads as TGTGCCAGCAGTTTATTTGGCAGGGGGGTCTACGAGCAGTACTTC. Translating gives CASSLFGRGVYEQYF.

The chain links TRBV27 to TRBJ2-1, with 8 bases fitting TRBD2. Trimming cost V 7 bases and J 8 bases; bases outside gene matches: 16. Per germline, CDR1 MNHEY and CDR2 SMNVEV (reference sequence). The CDR3 runs 16 residues. CDR3 nucleotides: TGTGCCAGCACCTCCCTAGGGAGCGGGAGTGATGATGAGCAGTTCTTC. Its protein is CASTSLGSGSDDEQFF.

J is TRBJ2-5 and V is TRBV28; 15 bases map to TRBD2. From germline, CDR1 is MDHEN and CDR2 SYDVKM. The length of the CDR3 is 17 residues. V shed 6 bases, J shed 5 bases, and the junction held 10 bases outside the gene matches. DNA for the CDR3: TGTGCCAGCAGACCCGGACTAGCGGGAGGGGGGTGGGAGACCCAGTACTTC. Translating it yields CASRPGLAGGGWETQYF. The complete variable domain, with remaining parts taken from reference TRBV28 and TRBJ2-5, reads DVKVTQSSRYLVKRTGEKVFLECVQDMDHENMFWYRQDPGLGLRLIYFSYDVKMKEKGDIPEGYSVSREKKERFSLILESASTNQTSMYLCASRPGLAGGGWETQYFGPGTRLLVL.

V is TRBV5-1 and J is TRBJ1-6, with TRBD1 matching 9 bases. After removal of 3 bases from V and 4 bases from J, the junction contained 14 bases not matched to a gene. This CDR3 has 19 residues. The germline V gene encodes CDR1 SGHRS and CDR2 YFSETQ. CDR3 protein: CASSSRGQGGLEYNSPLHF. The DNA of the CDR3 is TGCGCCAGCAGCTCTAGGGGACAGGGCGGTTTGGAATATAATTCACCCCTCCACTTT.

The chain employs TRBV9 and TRBJ2-5; 12 bases align to TRBD2. The trim removed 1 base at V and 5 bases at J, leaving 6 bases unmatched. The CDR3 sequence is 16 residues long. Germline V gene lookup returns CDR1 SGDLS and CDR2 YYNGEE. CDR3 sequence (DNA): TGTGCCAGCAGCGTAAGGACTAGCGGGACATATGAGACCCAGTACTTC. This codes for CASSVRTSGTYETQYF.

The DNA of the CDR3 is TGTGCCAGCAGCTCTCAGGGGGCGCGTGATGAAAAACTGTTTTTT. Protein product: CASSSQGARDEKLFF. This rearrangement joins TRBV7-9 to TRBJ1-4; 8 bases agree with TRBD1. This CDR3 is 15 amino acids long. Germline CDR1 reads SEHNR; CDR2 reads FQNEAQ (reference sequence). Unmatched junction bases numbered 7, after V lost 4 bases and J lost 6 bases.

The V and J genes are TRBV7-2 and TRBJ2-3, with 9 bases matching TRBD2. CDR1 and CDR2 (germline): SGHTA, FQGNSA. V lost 4 bases to trimming and J lost 8 bases; unmatched junction nucleotides: 10. The CDR3 sequence is 15 residues long. The CDR3 spells CASSSGTSLQSTQYF. The DNA for the CDR3 is TGTGCCAGCAGCTCCGGGACTAGCCTGCAGAGTACGCAGTATTTT.

DNA for the CDR3: TGTGCCAGCAGTTACTCGATCATAGCCCCGACCCAGTACTTC. Translation gives CASSYSIIAPTQYF. The chain recombines TRBV6-5 with TRBJ2-5, with D hard to call. This CDR3 has 14 residues. Looked up from germline, CDR1 is MNHEY and CDR2 is SVGAGI. The V end lost 0 bases, the J end lost 7 bases, and 12 bases lay between the germline ends.

J is TRBJ2-5 and V is TRBV4-2; 10 bases line up with TRBD2. The CDR3 contains 16 residues. V trimming: 3 bases; J trimming: 3 bases; junction bases outside the gene matches: 7. CDR1 and CDR2 from the germline V gene are LGHNA and YNFKEQ. The chain's CDR3 is CASSHSLAGAEETQYF. Written as DNA, the CDR3 is TGTGCCAGCAGCCATTCCCTAGCGGGGGCCGAAGAGACCCAGTACTTC.

This clone is deemed medium-sized by its frequency. The rearrangement links TRBV4-2 to TRBJ2-7, with 7 bases identical to TRBD2. V shed 0 bases and J 0 bases; nucleotides not matched to a gene: 5. The CDR3 extends over 16 amino acids. CDR1 is LGHNA, CDR2 YNFKEQ, per germline. CDR3 protein: CASSQDSGGGSYEQYF. DNA of the CDR3: TGTGCCAGCAGCCAAGATAGTGGCGGGGGCTCCTACGAGCAGTACTTC.

The chain has TRBV7-9 and TRBJ2-7; 8 positions match TRBD2. The CDR3 totals 15 residues. Germline V gene lookup returns CDR1 SEHNR and CDR2 FQNEAQ (reference sequence). Losses at the gene ends were 4 bases for V and 4 bases for J; bases not matched to a gene: 9. The CDR3 DNA reads TGTGCCAGCAGCTCTGGAGCGGGAGTTGGGTACGAGCAGTACTTC. Its protein product is CASSSGAGVGYEQYF.

This chain joins TRBV29-1 and TRBJ1-2; D is possibly TRBD1 (5 bases). The CDR3 is 11 amino acids. Deletions cut 5 bases from V and 4 bases from J, with 8 bases between. Germline loops: CDR1 SQVTM, CDR2 ANQGSEA. CDR3 nucleotides: TGCAGCGTTAACAGGATCTATGGCTACACCTTC. Protein sequence: CSVNRIYGYTF.

The CDR3 here is CASTPGNYGYTF. The CDR3 bases are TGTGCCAGCACCCCAGGAAACTATGGCTACACCTTC. V and J are TRBV28 and TRBJ1-2; no clear D gene. Trimming removed 7 bases at V and 2 bases at J, with 8 bases between. This CDR3 contains 12 residues. Germline values: CDR1 MDHEN, CDR2 SYDVKM.

V usage is TRBV7-7 and J usage is TRBJ2-3; 13 positions agree with TRBD2. The germline V gene has CDR1 SSHAT and CDR2 FNYEAQ (reference sequence). The CDR3 has 16 residues. The trim removed 4 bases at V and 5 bases at J, leaving 6 bases unmatched. As DNA, the CDR3 is TGTGCCAGCAGCTCAACTAGCGGGGGGGCCCAAGATACGCAGTATTTT. This encodes CASSSTSGGAQDTQYF.

The chain combines TRBV4-1 with TRBJ2-7; tentatively, D is TRBD1 (5 bases). Germline-derived CDR1 and CDR2 are MGHRA and YSYEKL. This CDR3 is 14 amino acids long. V was shortened by 0 bases and J by 7 bases, with 13 bases between the two germline ends. Here the CDR3 reads CASSQDRDFGEQYF. CDR3 nucleotides: TGCGCCAGCAGCCAAGACAGGGATTTCGGGGAGCAGTACTTC.